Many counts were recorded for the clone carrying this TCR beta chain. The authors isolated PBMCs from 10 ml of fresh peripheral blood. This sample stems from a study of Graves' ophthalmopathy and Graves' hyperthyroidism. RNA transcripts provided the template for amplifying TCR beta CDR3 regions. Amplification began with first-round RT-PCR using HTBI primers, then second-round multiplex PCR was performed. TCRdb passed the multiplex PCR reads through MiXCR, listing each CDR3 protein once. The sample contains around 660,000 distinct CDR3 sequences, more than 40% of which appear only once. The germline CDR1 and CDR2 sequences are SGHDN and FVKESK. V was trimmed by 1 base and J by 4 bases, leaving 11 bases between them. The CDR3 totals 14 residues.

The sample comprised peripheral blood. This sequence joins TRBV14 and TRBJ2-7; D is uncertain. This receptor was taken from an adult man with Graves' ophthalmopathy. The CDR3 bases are TGTGCCAGCAGCCAAGGAGTCAGTACTTACGAGCAGTACTTC. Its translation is CASSQGVSTYEQYF.